The clone carrying this T cell receptor (beta chain) came up a few times. Its specificity is not known. This record comes from a study of CD8 T cells in ankylosing spondylitis. Whole-study findings and limits: With a CD8+ phenotype, disease-linked clones were relatively rare in peripheral blood. Under 10 highly homologous variants formed a TCR beta motif that appeared characteristic of ankylosing spondylitis blood. Disease-associated clones were reportedly significantly overrepresented in matched ankylosing spondylitis synovial fluid.

CDR1 and CDR2 (germline): SGHRS, YFSETQ. V shed 0 bases and J shed 12 bases, with 22 bases lying between them. The CDR3 length is 16 residues. Quantitative molecular-barcoded 5'-RACE generated the TCR beta libraries. TCRdb re-called the 5' RACE reads with MiXCR, one entry per CDR3 protein. The table includes roughly 470,000 distinct CDR3 sequences, 26% detected once. The TCR was taken from a male donor with ankylosing spondylitis. The chain couples TRBV5-1 to TRBJ2-1, with D possibly being TRBD1 or TRBD2 (6 bases each). Specimen: blood, either unsorted or a sorted T cell fraction (not recorded which). The CDR3 DNA sequence: TGCGCCAGCAGCTTGGAGGGGGGCGCGAATCAAGGATGGCAGTTCTTC. Translated: CASSLEGGANQGWQFF.